This T cell receptor (beta chain) was retrieved from a study of blood T cell repertoires in COVID-19. Method: immunoSEQ multiplex PCR; TCRdb's copy keeps in-frame clones and lacks some. The sample lists about 76,000 clones, around 78% seen once, with about 16% in the top ten. V was shortened by 0 bases and J by 0 bases, with 12 bases between the two germline ends. The germline CDR1 and CDR2 sequences are KGHDR and SFDVKD. The CDR3 sequence is 17 residues long. The sequence derives from a human donor in a cohort sampled during active COVID-19. The rearrangement uses TRBV24-1 and TRBJ2-3, with D possibly being TRBD2 (5 bases). The sample comprised peripheral blood. In nucleotides, the CDR3 is TGTGCCACCAGTGATTTGTTGGGAGAAGGGAGCACAGATACGCAGTATTTT. Amino acid sequence: CATSDLLGEGSTDTQYF.